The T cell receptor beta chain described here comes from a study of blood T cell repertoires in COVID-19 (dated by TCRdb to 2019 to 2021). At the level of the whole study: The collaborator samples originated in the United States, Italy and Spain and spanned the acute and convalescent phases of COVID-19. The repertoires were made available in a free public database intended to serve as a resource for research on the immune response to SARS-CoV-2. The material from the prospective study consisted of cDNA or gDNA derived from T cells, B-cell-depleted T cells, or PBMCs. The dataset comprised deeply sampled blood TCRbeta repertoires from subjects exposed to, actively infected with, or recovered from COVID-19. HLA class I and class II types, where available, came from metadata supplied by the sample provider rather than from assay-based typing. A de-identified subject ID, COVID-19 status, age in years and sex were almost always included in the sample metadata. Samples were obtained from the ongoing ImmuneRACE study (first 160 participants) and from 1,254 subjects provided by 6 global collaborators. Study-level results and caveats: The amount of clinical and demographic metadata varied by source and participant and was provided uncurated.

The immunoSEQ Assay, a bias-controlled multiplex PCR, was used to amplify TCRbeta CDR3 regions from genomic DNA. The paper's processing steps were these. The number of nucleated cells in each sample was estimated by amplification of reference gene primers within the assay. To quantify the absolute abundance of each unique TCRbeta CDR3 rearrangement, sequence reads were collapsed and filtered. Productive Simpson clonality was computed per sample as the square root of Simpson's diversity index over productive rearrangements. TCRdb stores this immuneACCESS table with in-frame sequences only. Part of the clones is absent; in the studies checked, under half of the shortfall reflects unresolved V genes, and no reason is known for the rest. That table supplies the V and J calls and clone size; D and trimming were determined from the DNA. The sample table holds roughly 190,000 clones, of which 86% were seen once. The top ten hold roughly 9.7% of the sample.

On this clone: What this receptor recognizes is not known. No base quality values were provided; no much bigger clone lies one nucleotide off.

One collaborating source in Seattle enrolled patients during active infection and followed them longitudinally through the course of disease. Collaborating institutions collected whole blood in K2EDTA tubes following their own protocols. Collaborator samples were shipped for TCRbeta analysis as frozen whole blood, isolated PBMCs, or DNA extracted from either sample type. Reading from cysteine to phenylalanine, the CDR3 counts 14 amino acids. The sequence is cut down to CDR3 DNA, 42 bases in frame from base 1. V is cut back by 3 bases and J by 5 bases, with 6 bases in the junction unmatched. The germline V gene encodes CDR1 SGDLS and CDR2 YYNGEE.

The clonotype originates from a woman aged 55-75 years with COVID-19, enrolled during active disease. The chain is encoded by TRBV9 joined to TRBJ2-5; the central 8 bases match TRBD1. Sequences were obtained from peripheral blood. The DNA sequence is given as TGTGCCAGCAGCGCCAGGGGGCGCGGGGAGACCCAGTACTTC. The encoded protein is CASSARGRGETQYF.